The source of this TCR beta chain is a study of shared clonotypes between healthy human individuals. The study, taken as a whole, reports: Blood was the sole source, and tissue repertoires probably differ. Depth of sequencing was expected to influence donor clonotype sharing. Non-shared clonotypes showed lower generation probabilities than clonotypes common to all four donors.

Note on this clone: Its antigen is still unknown.

The study ran the assay at deep level. Libraries were prepared by immunoSEQ multiplex PCR; TCRdb keeps only in-frame clonotypes and omits some of them. The sample shows 900,000 to 1,200,000 clones, roughly 74% of them seen only once. V was clipped by 3 bases and J by 4 bases; unmatched bases: 8. Germline CDR1 is SGDLS and CDR2 is YYNGEE. This CDR3 region has 15 residues. Sequenced: memory CD4+ T cells from PBMCs. Subset denoted: CD45RA-negative fraction. This rearrangement joins TRBV9 to TRBJ2-7, with 9 nucleotides matching TRBD1. This clonotype originated in a man aged 18 to 35 in good health. Some clones in this sample may be carry-over from other donors' samples. The CDR3 reads CASSAGQGRWYEQYF. The CDR3 bases are TGTGCCAGCAGCGCCGGACAGGGGAGGTGGTACGAGCAGTACTTC.